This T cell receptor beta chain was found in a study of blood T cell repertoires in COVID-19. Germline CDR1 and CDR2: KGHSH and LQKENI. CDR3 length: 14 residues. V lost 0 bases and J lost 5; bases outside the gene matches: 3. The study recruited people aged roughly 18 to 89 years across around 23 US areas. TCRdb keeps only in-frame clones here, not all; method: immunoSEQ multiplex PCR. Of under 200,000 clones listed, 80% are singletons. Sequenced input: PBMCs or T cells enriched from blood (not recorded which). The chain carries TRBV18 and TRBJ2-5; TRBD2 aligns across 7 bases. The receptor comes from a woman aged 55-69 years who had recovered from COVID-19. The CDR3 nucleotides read TGTGCCAGCTCACCACCGGGGGGGGATGAGACCCAGTACTTC. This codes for CASSPPGGDETQYF. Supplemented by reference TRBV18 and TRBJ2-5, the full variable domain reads NAGVMQNPRHLVRRRGQEARLRCSPMKGHSHVYWYRQLPEEGLKFMVYLQKENIIDESGMPKERFSAEFPKEGPSILRIQQVVRGDSAAYFCASSPPGGDETQYFGPGTRLLVL.